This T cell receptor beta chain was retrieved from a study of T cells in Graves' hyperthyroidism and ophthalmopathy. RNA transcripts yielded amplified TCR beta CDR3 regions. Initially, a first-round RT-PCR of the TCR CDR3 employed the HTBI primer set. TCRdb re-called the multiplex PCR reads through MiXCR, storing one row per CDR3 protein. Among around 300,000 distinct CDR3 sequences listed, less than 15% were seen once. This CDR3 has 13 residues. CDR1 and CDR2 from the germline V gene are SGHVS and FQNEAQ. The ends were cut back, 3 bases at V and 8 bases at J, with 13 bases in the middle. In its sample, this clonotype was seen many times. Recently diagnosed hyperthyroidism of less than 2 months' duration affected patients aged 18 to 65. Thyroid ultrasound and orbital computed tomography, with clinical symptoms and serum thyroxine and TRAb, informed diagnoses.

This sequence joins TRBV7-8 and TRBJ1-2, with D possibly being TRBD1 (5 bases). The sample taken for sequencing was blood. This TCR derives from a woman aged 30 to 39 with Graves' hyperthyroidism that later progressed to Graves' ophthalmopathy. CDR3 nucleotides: TGTGCCAGCAGCTTTCCGGGGGAGGGGGGCTACACCTTC. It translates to CASSFPGEGGYTF.